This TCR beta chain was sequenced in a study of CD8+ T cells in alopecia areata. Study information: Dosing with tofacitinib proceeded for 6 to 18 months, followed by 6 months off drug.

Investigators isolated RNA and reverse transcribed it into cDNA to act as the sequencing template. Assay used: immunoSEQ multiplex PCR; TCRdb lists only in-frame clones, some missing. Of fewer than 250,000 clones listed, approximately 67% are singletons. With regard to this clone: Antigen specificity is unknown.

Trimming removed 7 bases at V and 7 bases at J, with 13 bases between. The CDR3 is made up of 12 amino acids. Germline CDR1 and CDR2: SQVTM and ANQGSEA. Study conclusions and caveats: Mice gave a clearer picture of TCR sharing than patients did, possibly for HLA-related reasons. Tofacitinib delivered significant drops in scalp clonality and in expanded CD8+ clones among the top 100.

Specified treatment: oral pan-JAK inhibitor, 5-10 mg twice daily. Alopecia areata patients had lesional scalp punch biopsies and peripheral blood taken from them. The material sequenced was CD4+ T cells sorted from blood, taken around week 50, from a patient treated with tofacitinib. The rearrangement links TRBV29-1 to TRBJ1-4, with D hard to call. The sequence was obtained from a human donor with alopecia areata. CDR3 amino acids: CSAITKGEKLFF. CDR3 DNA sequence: TGCAGCGCTATAACAAAAGGTGAAAAACTGTTTTTT. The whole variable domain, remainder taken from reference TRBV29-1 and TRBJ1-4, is SAVISQKPSRDICQRGTSLTIQCQVDSQVTMMFWYRQQPGQSLTLIATANQGSEATYESGFVIDKFPISRPNLTFSTLTVSNMSPEDSSIYLCSAITKGEKLFFGSGTQLSVL.